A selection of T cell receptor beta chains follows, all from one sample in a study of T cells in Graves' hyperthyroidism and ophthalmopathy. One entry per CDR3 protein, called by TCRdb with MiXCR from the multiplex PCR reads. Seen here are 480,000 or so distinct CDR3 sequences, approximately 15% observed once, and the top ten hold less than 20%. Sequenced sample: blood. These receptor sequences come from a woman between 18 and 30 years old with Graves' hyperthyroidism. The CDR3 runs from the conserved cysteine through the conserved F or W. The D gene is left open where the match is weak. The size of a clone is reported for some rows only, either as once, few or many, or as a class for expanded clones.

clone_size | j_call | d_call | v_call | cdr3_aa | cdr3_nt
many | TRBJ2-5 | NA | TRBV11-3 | CASSLSEGDPGQETQYF | TGTGCCAGCAGCTTATCTGAAGGAGACCCCGGTCAAGAGACCCAGTACTTC
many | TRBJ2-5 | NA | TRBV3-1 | CASSRMTGRETQYF | TGTGCCAGCAGCCGGATGACAGGGAGGGAGACCCAGTACTTC
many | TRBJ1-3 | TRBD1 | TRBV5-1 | CASSPQGAGNTIYF | TGCGCCAGCAGCCCACAGGGGGCAGGAAACACCATATATTTT
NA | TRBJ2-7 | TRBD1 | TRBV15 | CATSRVGVGQGAAYEQYF | TGTGCCACCAGCAGAGTGGGGGTGGGACAGGGGGCCGCCTACGAGCAGTACTTC
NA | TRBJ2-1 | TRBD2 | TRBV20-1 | CSAASGRAVGSYNEQFF | TGCAGTGCCGCTAGCGGGAGGGCAGTTGGGTCCTACAATGAGCAGTTCTTC
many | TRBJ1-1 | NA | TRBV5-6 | CASSFRAGPNTEAFF | TGTGCCAGCAGCTTTAGGGCAGGGCCGAACACTGAAGCTTTCTTT
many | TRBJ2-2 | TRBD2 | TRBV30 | CAWSAGTRTGELFF | TGTGCCTGGAGTGCCGGGACTAGGACCGGGGAGCTGTTTTTT
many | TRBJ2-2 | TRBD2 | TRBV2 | CASKPPQWSSGSANTGELFF | TGTGCCAGCAAACCCCCTCAGTGGTCTAGCGGGAGCGCGAACACCGGGGAGCTGTTTTTT
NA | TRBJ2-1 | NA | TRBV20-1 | CSARWWDSYNEQFF | TGCAGTGCTAGATGGTGGGATTCCTACAATGAGCAGTTCTTC
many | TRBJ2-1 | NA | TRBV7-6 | CASSFASHNEQFF | TGTGCCAGCAGCTTCGCTAGCCACAATGAGCAGTTCTTC
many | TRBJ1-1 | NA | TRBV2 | CASIPNRVEAFF | TGTGCCAGCATCCCCAACAGGGTAGAAGCTTTCTTT
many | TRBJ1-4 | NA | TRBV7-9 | CASSPEGGTNEKLFF | TGTGCCAGCAGCCCCGAGGGTGGGACTAATGAAAAACTGTTTTTT
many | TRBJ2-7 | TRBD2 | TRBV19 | CASSPRGGGTMPGYEQYF | TGTGCCAGTAGTCCTCGGGGGGGAGGGACCATGCCAGGATACGAGCAGTACTTC
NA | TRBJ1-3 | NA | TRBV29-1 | CSVDSPGNTIYF | TGCAGCGTTGACTCCCCGGGAAACACCATATATTTT
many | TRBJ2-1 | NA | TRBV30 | CAWTPLLLDYNEQFF | TGTGCCTGGACCCCTCTTTTGCTAGACTACAATGAGCAGTTCTTC